Listed below are T cell receptor beta chains from one sample, sequenced in a study of regulatory T cells in long-lasting Graves disease. MiXCR was run by TCRdb on the multiplex PCR reads, yielding one entry per CDR3 protein. The data contain about 660,000 distinct CDR3 sequences, 30% of them singletons. The material sequenced was peripheral blood mononuclear cells (PBMCs), taken when the disease was refractory, from a patient treated with antithyroid drugs. The source is a female donor with Graves disease. Each CDR3 is given with its conserved first and last residue. The order of the fields is clone size, V gene, J gene, D gene, CDR3 length, CDR3 protein, CDR3 DNA. The D gene is left open where the match is weak. Clone size, where shown, is once, few, many, or a class for clones that have expanded.

>many|TRBV27|TRBJ2-7|TRBD2|15
CASSWGSGSVYEQYF
TGTGCCAGCAGTTGGGGTAGCGGGAGTGTCTACGAGCAGTACTTC
>NA|TRBV5-1|TRBJ1-4|NA|16
CASSLSRDATNEKLFF
TGCGCCAGCAGCTTGTCCAGGGATGCAACTAATGAAAAACTGTTTTTT
>once|TRBV5-8|TRBJ1-6|NA|16
CASTRSLGTYNSPLHF
TGTGCCAGCACCCGCTCCCTAGGGACCTATAATTCACCCCTCCACTTT
>NA|TRBV28|TRBJ1-2|NA|12
CASSLRTGSYTF
TGTGCCAGCAGTTTACGGACGGGAAGCTACACCTTC
>many|TRBV6-1|TRBJ1-6|NA|14
CASTKQEGGSPLHF
TGTGCCAGCACCAAACAGGAGGGTGGTTCACCCCTCCACTTT
>NA|TRBV29-1|TRBJ2-2|NA|11
CSVEDYGELFF
TGCAGCGTTGAAGATTACGGGGAGCTGTTTTTT
>NA|TRBV28|TRBJ2-3|NA|15
CASSLFWGRPDTQYF
TGTGCCAGCAGTTTATTTTGGGGTCGCCCAGATACGCAGTATTTT
>NA|TRBV7-9|TRBJ2-5|NA|14
CASSLAGSEETQYF
TGTGCCAGCAGCTTAGCAGGGTCGGAAGAGACCCAGTACTTC
>NA|TRBV20-1|TRBJ1-2|NA|10
CSARTASYTF
TGCAGTGCTAGGACAGCGAGCTACACCTTC
>few|TRBV5-1|TRBJ1-2|NA|15
CASSPAGEDYYGYTF
TGCGCCAGCAGCCCCGCAGGGGAAGACTACTATGGCTACACCTTC
>NA|TRBV5-1|TRBJ2-7|TRBD1|14
CASSLVPGGDEQYF
TGCGCCAGCAGCTTGGTCCCAGGGGGCGACGAGCAGTACTTC
>few|TRBV13|TRBJ2-5|TRBD2|16
CASRSNWGGNQETQYF
TGTGCCAGCAGATCGAATTGGGGGGGGAACCAAGAGACCCAGTACTTC
>NA|TRBV29-1|TRBJ1-1|NA|13
CSVTPFSNTEAFF
TGCAGCGTGACTCCTTTCTCGAACACTGAAGCTTTCTTT
>few|TRBV5-1|TRBJ1-1|NA|15
CASSQTGLLNTEAFF
TGCGCCAGCAGCCAAACAGGACTCTTGAACACTGAAGCTTTCTTT
>many|TRBV7-2|TRBJ1-5|TRBD1|14
CASSLGQFNQPQHF
TGTGCCAGCAGCCTGGGACAGTTCAATCAGCCCCAGCATTTT
>NA|TRBV3-1|TRBJ1-2|TRBD1|15
CASSQALGQGSGYTF
TGTGCCAGCAGCCAAGCTTTGGGACAGGGCAGTGGCTACACCTTC
>NA|TRBV9|TRBJ2-7|NA|15
CASSAPGVGSYEQYF
TGTGCCAGCAGCGCACCGGGCGTTGGATCCTACGAGCAGTACTTC
>NA|TRBV10-3|TRBJ1-3|NA|16
CAIRRDTLVSGNTIYF
TGTGCCATCAGACGGGACACTCTCGTCTCTGGAAACACCATATATTTT
>few|TRBV2|TRBJ2-1|TRBD1|14
CASRDRGFYNEQFF
TGTGCCAGCAGGGACAGGGGTTTCTACAATGAGCAGTTCTTC
>NA|TRBV10-3|TRBJ1-2|NA|14
CAISPGAGKGGYTF
TGTGCCATCAGTCCTGGAGCAGGGAAGGGTGGCTACACCTTC
>NA|TRBV10-3|TRBJ2-4|TRBD1|16
CAISETGGEGRNIQYF
TGTGCCATCAGTGAGACAGGGGGTGAGGGGAGAAACATTCAGTACTTC
>NA|TRBV10-2|TRBJ1-5|TRBD1|17
CASSGSGMGQGNQPQHF
TGCGCCAGCAGTGGCTCGGGTATGGGACAGGGTAATCAGCCCCAGCATTTT
>few|TRBV20-1|TRBJ2-5|TRBD1|13
CSAPNRGRETQYF
TGCAGTGCACCTAACAGGGGACGGGAGACCCAGTACTTC
>few|TRBV20-1|TRBJ1-1|NA|12
CSASLMGTEAFF
TGCAGTGCTAGCTTGATGGGAACTGAAGCTTTCTTT
>few|TRBV11-2|TRBJ2-2|NA|14
CASSSVRGTGELFF
TGTGCCAGCAGCTCAGTCAGGGGCACCGGGGAGCTGTTTTTT